A single sample is the source of the 14 T cell receptor beta chains below, sequenced in a study of CD8 T cells in Susac syndrome. The RNA input was 0.5 to 1 ug, and it was reverse transcribed with random hexamers. One entry per CDR3 protein, called by TCRdb with MiXCR from the immunoSEQ multiplex PCR reads. The repertoire holds roughly 130,000 distinct CDR3 sequences, with nearly 95% as singletons. Sequences were obtained from CD4+ T cells from PBMCs. The origin of the receptors is a human donor in good health.

V gene TRBV6-5 combines with J gene TRBJ2-7, with 7 bases matching TRBD1. Germline CDR1 reads MNHEY; CDR2 reads SVGAGI. V was clipped by 6 bases and J by 4 bases; unmatched bases: 9. This CDR3 contains 14 residues. CDR3 sequence reads: CASSSEGTDYEQYF. Written as DNA, the CDR3 is TGTGCCAGCAGCTCGGAAGGGACAGATTACGAGCAGTACTTC.

The chain combines TRBV5-1 with TRBJ2-7; 7 positions match TRBD1. The germline V gene encodes CDR1 SGHRS and CDR2 YFSETQ. The CDR3 is 15 amino acids. With V trimmed by 1 base and J by 3 bases, 7 bases remained unmatched. The CDR3 spells CASSLQGTVSYEQYF. CDR3 in DNA: TGCGCCAGCAGCTTGCAGGGGACAGTAAGCTACGAGCAGTACTTC.

This clonotype is termed medium-sized. The chain links TRBV3-1 to TRBJ2-7; D uncertain. Trimming took off 1 base at V and 3 bases at J, with 1 base between the two ends. Germline loops: CDR1 LGHDT, CDR2 YNNKEL (reference sequence). This CDR3 contains 11 residues. CDR3 DNA sequence: TGTGCCAGCAGCCAAGGCTACGAGCAGTACTTC. Its translation: CASSQGYEQYF.

In its sample, this clonotype was seen once. The J gene is TRBJ1-1, the V gene TRBV2; no clear D. V lost 6 bases to trimming and J lost 9 bases, with 17 bases between them. The CDR3 covers 13 residues. The germline gives CDR1 SNHLY, CDR2 FYNNEI. The CDR3 is CASREETQQKAFF. The CDR3 coding sequence is TGTGCCAGCAGGGAGGAGACACAGCAGAAAGCTTTCTTT. Supplemented by reference TRBV2 and TRBJ1-1, the full variable domain reads EPEVTQTPSHQVTQMGQEVILRCVPISNHLYFYWYRQILGQKVEFLVSFYNNEISEKSEIFDDQFSVERPDGSNFTLKIRSTKLEDSAMYFCASREETQQKAFFGQGTRLTVV.

The chain has TRBV7-9 and TRBJ2-2; D gene ambiguous. Germline values: CDR1 SEHNR, CDR2 FQNEAQ (reference sequence). CDR3 size: 13 residues. V lost 1 base to trimming and J lost 6 bases, with 6 bases between them. CDR3 DNA sequence: TGTGCCAGCAGCTTAGGACAAGCCGGGGAGCTGTTTTTT. This codes for CASSLGQAGELFF.

The chain joins TRBV19 to TRBJ1-1; a weak D match, TRBD1 (6 bases). CDR3 length: 14 residues. Germline V CDR1 and CDR2: LNHDA, SQIVND (reference sequence). Trimming left V 5 bases short and J 1 base short, with 11 bases between. In DNA form, the CDR3 reads TGTGCCAGTAGTGCCCTACAGGGGAACACTGAAGCTTTCTTT. Its translation: CASSALQGNTEAFF.

The rearrangement joins TRBV5-4 to TRBJ2-1; 10 bases agree with TRBD2. The CDR3 contains 14 residues. CDR1 and CDR2 from the germline V gene are SGHNT and YYREEE (reference sequence). The V gene end was trimmed by 0 bases and the J gene end by 9 bases; junction bases not matched to a gene: 3. CDR3 DNA sequence: TGTGCCAGCAGCTTGGCTAGCGGGAGAAGTGAGCAGTTCTTC. This translates into CASSLASGRSEQFF.

The rearrangement joins TRBV18 to TRBJ1-1; D may be TRBD1 (6 bases). The CDR3 is made up of 15 amino acids. Germline CDR1 KGHSH, CDR2 LQKENI. The V gene lost 2 bases and the J gene lost 3 bases, with 13 bases spanning the gap. DNA for the CDR3: TGTGCCAGCTCACCAACGCCGGGGGCGGACACTGAAGCTTTCTTT. As protein: CASSPTPGADTEAFF.

V usage is TRBV10-3 and J usage is TRBJ2-7; D possibly corresponds to TRBD2 (5 bases). This CDR3 comprises 15 residues. The V end lost 0 bases, the J end lost 3 bases, and 12 bases lay between the germline ends. The germline gives CDR1 ENHRY, CDR2 SYGVKD. CDR3 in DNA: TGTGCCATCAGTGAGTCGAGAGGGAGCAACTACGAGCAGTACTTC. Protein product: CAISESRGSNYEQYF.

This clonotype appeared once. V is TRBV20-1 and J is TRBJ1-5; no reliable D call. Per the germline V gene, CDR1 is DFQATT and CDR2 is SNEGSKA (reference sequence). Deletions cut 0 bases from V and 2 bases from J, with 8 bases between. The CDR3 sequence is 14 residues long. DNA for the CDR3: TGCAGTGCTAGAGATCAGAGGGGCAATCAGCCCCAGCATTTT. Its translation: CSARDQRGNQPQHF.

This chain uses TRBV29-1 with TRBJ2-5, with D maybe TRBD2 (6 bases). This CDR3 contains 15 residues. Germline CDR1 reads SQVTM; CDR2 reads ANQGSEA. The ends were cut back, 7 bases at V and 4 bases at J, with 22 bases in the middle. CDR3 amino acids: CSGGLGRAGTETQYF. For the CDR3, the DNA is TGCAGCGGGGGTCTGGGACGCGCGGGAACAGAGACCCAGTACTTC.

The chain joins TRBV7-9 to TRBJ2-1, with 8 bases matching TRBD1. Per germline, CDR1 SEHNR and CDR2 FQNEAQ (reference sequence). V lost 6 bases and J lost 8; bases outside the gene matches: 12. The CDR3 has 15 amino acids. The CDR3 DNA follows: TGTGCCAGCAGACGGACAGGGCAGGTTGGGGATGAGCAGTTCTTC. Encoded protein: CASRRTGQVGDEQFF.

The V gene is TRBV5-1, the J gene TRBJ2-1, with 12 nucleotides matching TRBD2. In germline, CDR1 is SGHRS, CDR2 YFSETQ. This CDR3 is built from 14 residues. V lost 4 bases, J lost 9 bases, and 5 bases stayed unmatched. The CDR3 DNA sequence: TGCGCCAGCAGCGGACTAGCGGGAAATGCTGAGCAGTTCTTC. Translated: CASSGLAGNAEQFF.

This chain joins TRBV7-2 and TRBJ1-2, with TRBD1 as a possible D gene (5 bases). Trimming shortened V by 1 base and J by 6 bases, and 15 bases separated the two germline ends. The CDR3 has 15 amino acids. Germline loops: CDR1 SGHTA, CDR2 FQGNSA. The chain's CDR3 is CASSLVRGARDGYTF. The DNA of the CDR3 is TGTGCCAGCAGCTTAGTTAGAGGGGCGCGGGATGGCTACACCTTC.